This TCR beta chain was captured in a study of Ad26.COV2.S vaccination and SARS-CoV-2 variants. Looking at the study overall: Participant was drawn from the COV1001 Ad26.COV2.S trial arm. Dosing was one shot or two shots 56 days apart. Study results and limitations: Similar non-spike TCR breadth was observed in recipients of vaccine and of placebo. Post-vaccination breadth of spike-specific CD8+ and CD4+ T cell responses was reportedly substantial.

About this clone itself: No antigen is known for it.

CDR3 size: 16 residues. The V gene end was trimmed by 1 base and the J gene end by 4 bases; junction bases not matched to a gene: 6. CDR1 and CDR2 (germline): SGHDT, YYEEEE. The method was immunoSEQ multiplex PCR; TCRdb's version includes in-frame clones alone and lacks a portion of them. The table has hundreds of thousands of clones, around 90% seen once. The treatment: 15 to 20 received Ad26.COV2.S at low or high dose, single or two shots; roughly five received placebo; per-sample allocation not given. The investigators took samples on day 63 after the first vaccine or placebo injection. The origin of this receptor is a person aged 18-65 years who received the Ad26.COV2.S COVID-19 vaccine or a placebo. The sequenced sample was peripheral blood, obtained in a trial of Ad26.COV2.S vaccine versus placebo. The rearrangement links TRBV5-6 to TRBJ2-2, with TRBD2 matching 8 bases. The chain's CDR3 is CASSLYNAGGTGELFF. The CDR3 DNA reads as TGTGCCAGCAGCTTGTATAACGCGGGGGGCACCGGGGAGCTGTTTTTT.